These T cell receptor beta chains were read from a single sample in a study of vaccination and CD4 T cells after COVID-19. For these receptors, no antigen is known. TCRdb called the PCR reads again in MiXCR, with one record for every CDR3 protein. The table shows nearly 7,500 distinct CDR3 sequences, with nearly 55% occurring only once. Sequenced material: CD4+ T cells from blood, cultured in vitro. Receptor source: a human donor in good health. Both conserved end residues are part of each CDR3. Fields, in order: CDR3 length, J gene, V gene, CDR3 protein.

>15|TRBJ1-4|TRBV27
CASSLGRGGGEKLFF
>15|TRBJ1-5|TRBV28
CASRMTGVSNQPQHF
>16|TRBJ2-6|TRBV19
CASSVERGTGANVLTF
>16|TRBJ1-6|TRBV20-1
CSARDGQGERNSPLHF
>14|TRBJ1-2|TRBV14
CASSEISSGRGYTF
>13|TRBJ1-1|TRBV11-2
CASSFGGNTEAFF
>14|TRBJ1-6|TRBV27
CASSPDRGYSPLHF
>11|TRBJ1-2|TRBV19
CATGTRYGYTF
>12|TRBJ1-5|TRBV2
CASSEQGQPQHF
>13|TRBJ1-5|TRBV16
CASSQSVGEPQHF
>13|TRBJ1-1|TRBV2
CASSEARNTEAFF
>14|TRBJ1-6|TRBV6-5
CASSLGPGDSPLHF
>15|TRBJ1-1|TRBV6-5
CASSFSQGAGTEAFF
>12|TRBJ1-1|TRBV20-1
CSARAVGTEAFF
>15|TRBJ1-2|TRBV27
CASSPIGATNYGYTF
>17|TRBJ1-6|TRBV12-3/TRBV12-4
CASSDTSGTGFNSPLHF
>12|TRBJ1-6|TRBV6-1
CASRPRNSPLHF
>16|TRBJ2-5|TRBV6-1
CASIHLRGGQAETQYF
>17|TRBJ2-1|TRBV4-2
CASSQELSAGGWNEQFF
>14|TRBJ2-5|TRBV7-9
CASSSRTGGETQYF
>16|TRBJ1-5|TRBV19
CATQRTGQTSIMPQHF
>13|TRBJ2-5|TRBV6-1
CATKGQAQETQYF
>15|TRBJ1-2|TRBV7-2
CASSLDNRGREGYTF